This entry is about one T cell receptor beta chain. This clone was counted once. Its antigen has not been determined. Base qualities are missing; no much larger clone stands one base away. The method behind the library was the immunoSEQ multiplex PCR assay. TCRdb carries this immuneACCESS record with in-frame sequences only. Its versions omit some clonotypes, under half of them owing to an unresolved V gene in the studies checked, with the rest unexplained. The sample has 72,000 or so clones on record, roughly 95% of them singletons. Roughly 0.033% of the sample comes from the top ten. The data stem from a study of shared T cell receptors in the human thymus (dated by TCRdb to 2020 to 2022). Regarding the study in general: The study examined how self-reactive, shared T-cell receptor alpha chains are generated in the human thymus.

For CDR1 and CDR2, the germline V gene lists MDHEN and SYDVKM. From cysteine to phenylalanine, the CDR3 is 13 amino acids long. The only DNA kept is the CDR3, 39 bases in frame from the first base. V is pared back by 5 bases and J by 6 bases, with 11 bases lying between the germline termini. This receptor was obtained from a human donor. The chain links TRBV28 with TRBJ1-5; the D region possibly corresponds to TRBD1 (5 bases align). The sequencing input was thymocytes. CDR3 loop: CASSRRGVQPQHF. The nucleotides read TGTGCCAGCAGTCGCCGGGGGGTTCAGCCCCAGCATTTT.